This TCR beta chain was identified in a study of OX40 agonist ivuxolimab in advanced cancers. Study as a whole: Enrolled patients in dose escalation had cancers that were hepatocellular carcinoma, melanoma, renal cell or head and neck cancer. From roughly 20 to 85 years was the age range, with a mean of approximately 63 years, and about 83% were male. Whole-study findings and limits: The study did not work out the antigen specificity of the expanded peripheral T cells.

Patients who had autoimmune disease history or got systemic immunosuppression were left out. Only in-frame clones appear in the TCRdb table, and some are missing; sequencing was by immunoSEQ multiplex PCR. The data hold around 46,000 clones, with 82% observed a single time. On this clone itself: Its antigen is not identified. The same CDR3 arises from other DNA sequences in this sample as well.

The sequence was collected from an adult with an advanced solid tumor such as melanoma, head and neck, liver or kidney cancer. This material consisted of CD4+ or CD8+ T cells sorted from blood, taken in a trial of the OX40 agonist ivuxolimab.

The CDR3 is CASSPSGTYNEQFF. In DNA, the CDR3 is TGTGCCAGCAGCCCTTCGGGCACCTACAATGAGCAGTTCTTC. The chain links TRBV7-6 to TRBJ2-1, with D hard to call. Trimming pared 5 bases from V and 2 bases from J, leaving 10 bases between. Germline CDR1 is SGHVS and CDR2 is FNYEAQ. This CDR3 comprises 14 residues.